The clone carrying this T cell receptor (beta chain) was found a few times. Antigen specificity is unknown. The isolated RNA, all of it, was reverse transcribed, so expressed TCRB transcripts were what got sequenced. Assay: immunoSEQ multiplex PCR; the TCRdb copy retains only in-frame clones and omits some. The sample lists some 240,000 clones, 11% occurring once. This sample was taken from a study of beta chain features in type 1 diabetes. Findings and limits, study-wide: PCR could preferentially amplify shorter templates, alike in patients and controls.

CDR1 and CDR2 (germline): SGHRS, YFSETQ. V gave up 4 bases and J gave up 5 bases, with 15 bases separating them. The CDR3 has 14 amino acids. The gene calls are TRBV5-1 and TRBJ2-5; either TRBD1 or TRBD2 may fit D (5 bases each). This TCR came from a man aged 18 to 29 in good health. The sample taken for sequencing was central memory CD4+ T cells from blood. The CDR3 region has the DNA TGCGCCAGCAGCCTGGGACCTCTGGGGGAGACCCAGTACTTC. The encoded protein is CASSLGPLGETQYF.